The clone carrying this T cell receptor beta chain was detected only a few times. This sample was taken from a study of blood T cells in healthy people across ages. Each donor had about 9.6 milliliters of peripheral blood drawn. Through a sample-barcoded 5' primer and a J-beta primer mix, a second PCR was run for 7 to 11 cycles. Using its own MiXCR run on the 5' RACE reads, TCRdb lists one record per CDR3 protein. The sample shows about 570,000 distinct CDR3 sequences, roughly 28% of them seen only once. In germline, CDR1 is SGHDT, CDR2 YYEEEE. V was clipped by 4 bases and J by 9 bases; unmatched bases: 7. The CDR3 is 15 residues long.

This clonotype was obtained from a woman in her seventies in good health. The chain is built from TRBV5-6 and TRBJ2-1, with 13 bases fitting TRBD2. Source material: blood. The CDR3 sequence is CASSGTSGAATEQFF. CDR3 in DNA: TGTGCCAGCAGCGGGACTAGCGGGGCGGCCACTGAGCAGTTCTTC.